This T cell receptor (beta chain) derives from a study of blood T cells in healthy people across ages. At the level of the study: T cells yielded about one barcoded beta molecule per two cells through template switching.

With respect to this clonotype: Its antigen is as yet unknown.

Whole-study results and caveats: CMV status of donors was unknown, possibly confounding expanded clonotype changes. The diversity estimates, figures obtained from one million T cells, were considered underestimates.

A J-beta primer mix and a sample-barcoded 5' primer were used in a second PCR of roughly 6 to 11 cycles. Tags on each cDNA molecule came from a template-switch adaptor with 12 random nucleotides. Using its own MiXCR run on the 5' RACE reads, TCRdb lists one record per CDR3 protein. The repertoire holds hundreds of thousands of distinct CDR3 sequences, with less than 35% as singletons. Germline lookup yields CDR1 DFQATT and CDR2 SNEGSKA (reference sequence). With V trimmed by 5 bases and J by 6 bases, 13 bases remained unmatched. The CDR3 spans 15 residues. Sequencing input: blood. The rearrangement links TRBV20-1 to TRBJ1-5; 7 positions match TRBD1. The receptor comes from a woman of 80 years or more in good health. CDR3 region: CSASTGAPGGQPQHF. The DNA for the CDR3 is TGCAGTGCTTCTACAGGGGCCCCCGGCGGTCAGCCCCAGCATTTT.